These T cell receptor beta chains were read from a single sample in a study of T cells in Graves' hyperthyroidism and ophthalmopathy. In TCRdb, the multiplex PCR reads were re-called with MiXCR into one record per CDR3 protein. The table shows about 640,000 distinct CDR3 sequences, with roughly 15% occurring only once. Sequenced input: blood. The source is a woman aged 50 to 65 with Graves' ophthalmopathy. Both conserved end residues are part of each CDR3. A D gene is named only where the DNA matches it firmly. Only some rows state a clone size, as once, few, many or a class for expanded clones.

TGCAGTGCTCTTAGCGGGAGGACCTACGAGCAGTACTTC,CSALSGRTYEQYF,TRBJ2-7,TRBD2,many,TRBV20-1
TGTGCCAGCAGTGAAGGACTAGCATCAGATACGCAGTATTTT,CASSEGLASDTQYF,TRBJ2-3,TRBD2,many,TRBV6-1
TGTGCCAGCTCACGGCGGGAGGACCAAGAGACCCAGTACTTC,CASSRREDQETQYF,TRBJ2-5,TRBD2,.,TRBV18
TGTGCCAGCAGTCCCTCTCTAGTAAAGAGGGTCCCCCTCGAGGCGGAGCAGTACTTC,CASSPSLVKRVPLEAEQYF,TRBJ2-7,.,few,TRBV6-2/TRBV6-3
TGTGCCAGCAGATACGGGACTAGATCCACAGATACGCAGTATTTT,CASRYGTRSTDTQYF,TRBJ2-3,TRBD2,many,TRBV6-2/TRBV6-3
TGCGCCAGCAGCCCCCAAGGAGGGGCGGGGAGAGGCACCGGGGAGCTGTTTTTT,CASSPQGGAGRGTGELFF,TRBJ2-2,.,few,TRBV4-1
TGTGCCAGCAGTGACCCGCTTAGCGAGCAGTACTTC,CASSDPLSEQYF,TRBJ2-7,.,many,TRBV2
TGTGCCAGCAGTTTGTCCCGGACCGGGGAGCTGTTTTTT,CASSLSRTGELFF,TRBJ2-2,.,many,TRBV27
TGCGCCAGCAGCAGCGGGGTCCAATCCTACAATGAGCAGTTCTTC,CASSSGVQSYNEQFF,TRBJ2-1,TRBD2,many,TRBV5-1
TGTGCCAGCAGCAATAGGAAGACAGCGACCTCCTACGAGCAGTACTTC,CASSNRKTATSYEQYF,TRBJ2-7,.,many,TRBV28
TGTGCCAGCAGCTTGGGAGGGTTCTCCTACGAGCAGTACTTC,CASSLGGFSYEQYF,TRBJ2-7,TRBD2,many,TRBV7-6
TGTGCCAGTAGTATAGTCCAGATTGGGGACAATAACTATGGCTACACCTTC,CASSIVQIGDNNYGYTF,TRBJ1-2,.,many,TRBV19
TGTGCCAGCAGCCTGGAACTAGCCGCTGAAGAGCAGTACTTC,CASSLELAAEEQYF,TRBJ2-7,.,few,TRBV5-4
TGTGCCAGCAGTCTCCGGGACAGGGGTTTGGGGAGAGACACCATATATTTT,CASSLRDRGLGRDTIYF,TRBJ1-3,TRBD1,many,TRBV12-3/TRBV12-4
TGTGCCTGGAGTTGGGCGGGAGGGATTGAGCAGTTCTTC,CAWSWAGGIEQFF,TRBJ2-1,TRBD2,many,TRBV30
TGTGCCAGCAGCTGGTGGGACAGGGATGGGGACGAGCAGTACTTC,CASSWWDRDGDEQYF,TRBJ2-7,TRBD1,few,TRBV5-4
TGTGCCAGCAGTGCGACAGGGGGCTTTGACGAGCAGTACTTC,CASSATGGFDEQYF,TRBJ2-7,TRBD1,few,TRBV25-1
TGTGCCAGCAGTTTAGACGACAGGGTTCGGGGTCAGCCCCAGCATTTT,CASSLDDRVRGQPQHF,TRBJ1-5,TRBD1,.,TRBV12-3/TRBV12-4
TGTGCCAGCAAATTTGGGACAGGGGGCGATTGGAATCAGCCCCAGCATTTT,CASKFGTGGDWNQPQHF,TRBJ1-5,TRBD1,many,TRBV12-3/TRBV12-4
TGTGCCAGCACCTTCACAGGAATACACACTGAAGCTTTCTTT,CASTFTGIHTEAFF,TRBJ1-1,.,.,TRBV28
TGTGCCAGCTCACCACCGGTGGGGGGTAATGAAAAACTGTTTTTT,CASSPPVGGNEKLFF,TRBJ1-4,.,many,TRBV18
TGTGCCAGCAGTGTGGGGGAGACAGATACGCAGTATTTT,CASSVGETDTQYF,TRBJ2-3,.,few,TRBV6-4
TGTGCCAGCAGTCTAATAGCGACGAGCTCCTACAATGAGCAGTTCTTC,CASSLIATSSYNEQFF,TRBJ2-1,.,many,TRBV12-3/TRBV12-4
TGTGCCAGCAGCAGTAGCGGGAGTGTAGATACGCAGTATTTT,CASSSSGSVDTQYF,TRBJ2-3,TRBD2,many,TRBV28
TGTGCCAGCAGCTCCCCGGGACTAGCGGGGGACAATGAGCAGTTCTTC,CASSSPGLAGDNEQFF,TRBJ2-1,TRBD2,few,TRBV7-8
TGTGCCAGCAGTAAGGGAGCGGGAGTGGCGGCAGATACGCAGTATTTT,CASSKGAGVAADTQYF,TRBJ2-3,TRBD2,many,TRBV6-1
TGTGCCAGCAGCCTTAGCGGATTCACCGGGGAGCTGTTTTTT,CASSLSGFTGELFF,TRBJ2-2,.,.,TRBV3-1
TGTGCCAGCAGAGAAGGGGGAGAGACCCAGTACTTC,CASREGGETQYF,TRBJ2-5,.,many,TRBV5-5
TGTGCCAGCAGTTTATCTAGCGGGAGGGCCTACGAGCAGTACTTC,CASSLSSGRAYEQYF,TRBJ2-7,TRBD2,many,TRBV28
TGCAGGGCCCACCCGGGCGCCCCCGGGACTGAAGCTTTCTTT,CRAHPGAPGTEAFF,TRBJ1-1,.,many,TRBV20-1
TGTGCCAGCAGTTACTACGCGGGTACCACAGATACGCAGTATTTT,CASSYYAGTTDTQYF,TRBJ2-3,.,few,TRBV6-6
TGTGCCAGTAAATCAAGGACTAGCGGGAAGCAGGATACGCAGTATTTT,CASKSRTSGKQDTQYF,TRBJ2-3,TRBD2,many,TRBV19
TGCGCCAGCAGCTTACCGACAGGGAGGGTCCCAGATACGCAGTATTTT,CASSLPTGRVPDTQYF,TRBJ2-3,.,many,TRBV5-1
TGTGCCTGGAACCCTCTCAACACCGGGGAGCTGTTTTTT,CAWNPLNTGELFF,TRBJ2-2,.,few,TRBV30
TGTGCCAGCAGTATGACAGGGGGGAAACTCATGAACACTGAAGCTTTCTTT,CASSMTGGKLMNTEAFF,TRBJ1-1,TRBD1,many,TRBV28
TGTGCCAGCAGCGTACTAGCGGGAGACTACAATGAGCAGTTCTTC,CASSVLAGDYNEQFF,TRBJ2-1,TRBD2,.,TRBV9
TGTGCCTGGAGTCGTAGTATGAACACTGAAGCTTTCTTT,CAWSRSMNTEAFF,TRBJ1-1,.,many,TRBV30
TGTGCCATCAGTGAGTTCAGGGATGCAGCTGAAGCTTTCTTT,CAISEFRDAAEAFF,TRBJ1-1,.,.,TRBV10-3
TGTGCCAGCAGTTCCGGACTGCCACATGAGCAGTTCTTC,CASSSGLPHEQFF,TRBJ2-1,.,many,TRBV6-2/TRBV6-3
TGTGCCAGCAGTTCCTATAGCGGGAGATTCGACGAGCAGTACTTC,CASSSYSGRFDEQYF,TRBJ2-7,TRBD2,few,TRBV27
TGTGCCAGCAGCTATCTGTTTCAAGAGACCCAGTACTTC,CASSYLFQETQYF,TRBJ2-5,.,.,TRBV14
TGTGCCAGCAGCTTAGGTGCCGGGACTAGCGGGAGAATAAGTAACAATGAGCAGTTCTTC,CASSLGAGTSGRISNNEQFF,TRBJ2-1,TRBD2,few,TRBV7-9
TGCAGTGCTAGAGACGAGGGTTTAGAGACCCAGTACTTC,CSARDEGLETQYF,TRBJ2-5,.,many,TRBV20-1
TGTGCCAGCAGCCAAGACCCGACTAGCGGGAGGAATGAGCAGTTCTTC,CASSQDPTSGRNEQFF,TRBJ2-1,TRBD2,few,TRBV4-2
TGTGCCAGCAGTTCCACCGGGACCATCACCGGGGAGCTGTTTTTT,CASSSTGTITGELFF,TRBJ2-2,.,many,TRBV27
TGTGCCAGCAGTTACTCGACCGGGACAGGATTTCAGCCCCAGCATTTT,CASSYSTGTGFQPQHF,TRBJ1-5,TRBD1,.,TRBV6-5
TGTGCCTGGAGTGTAACGCGGGACAGCTCTTCACCCCTCCACTTT,CAWSVTRDSSSPLHF,TRBJ1-6,TRBD1,.,TRBV30
TGCAGTGCTAGAGCTTTGACTAGCGGCCCACGGACCCAGTACTTC,CSARALTSGPRTQYF,TRBJ2-5,TRBD2,many,TRBV20-1
TGTGCCAGCAGCCGATCGGGACAGGGCACCTACGAGCAGTACTTC,CASSRSGQGTYEQYF,TRBJ2-7,TRBD1,many,TRBV3-1
TGTGCCAGCTCACCACCGACTACTCGCTACGAGCAGTACTTC,CASSPPTTRYEQYF,TRBJ2-7,.,many,TRBV18
TGTGCCACCAGTGCCCCGTCTTCACATCAGCCCTACAATGAGCAGTTCTTC,CATSAPSSHQPYNEQFF,TRBJ2-1,.,many,TRBV24-1
TGTGCCAGCAGCCTCGACTCGCCGACTAGCGGGACATGGGGCTACGAGCAGTACTTC,CASSLDSPTSGTWGYEQYF,TRBJ2-7,TRBD2,many,TRBV11-1
TGTGCCTGGAGTGTATCCCAAACAGATACGCAGTATTTT,CAWSVSQTDTQYF,TRBJ2-3,.,many,TRBV30
TGCAGCGTTGAAGCCGCCGACCTACGTCTCAGGGTTTTCAACACTGAAGCTTTCTTT,CSVEAADLRLRVFNTEAFF,TRBJ1-1,.,many,TRBV29-1
TGTGCCCACCGGACACAAATGAACACTGAAGCTTTCTTT,CAHRTQMNTEAFF,TRBJ1-1,.,.,TRBV2
TGCAGTGCTAGAGATTCACGACAGGGTAACCACGAGCAGTACTTC,CSARDSRQGNHEQYF,TRBJ2-7,TRBD1,.,TRBV20-1